Listed below are T cell receptor beta chains from one sample, sequenced in a study of T cell clones after liver transplantation. Sequencing used immunoSEQ multiplex PCR; TCRdb keeps in-frame clones, though not all of them. This sample has some 120,000 clones, with 75% to 95% found just once. This specimen was CD4+ T cells from blood, taken 12 months after liver transplant. The receptors were gathered from a human patient who received a liver transplant. A share of the T cells may be of graft donor origin. Each CDR3 is given with its conserved first and last residue. The order of the fields is CDR3 length, V gene, J gene, CDR3 protein.

length: 15; V: TRBV11-3; J: TRBJ1-5; CDR3: CASSWGTGKDQPQHF
length: 16; V: TRBV7-2; J: TRBJ2-5; CDR3: CASSLARQGAGETQYF
length: 14; V: TRBV7-2; J: TRBJ1-4; CDR3: CASSQTGFGEKLFF
length: 15; V: TRBV19; J: TRBJ2-3; CDR3: CASLGTGGRTNTQYF
length: 20; V: TRBV28; J: TRBJ2-7; CDR3: CASSSKAWSGQGANPYEQYF
length: 15; V: TRBV4-1; J: TRBJ2-7; CDR3: CASSQVGTSMYEQYF
length: 15; V: TRBV7-3; J: TRBJ2-2; CDR3: CASSLGLAESGELFF
length: 14; V: TRBV29-1; J: TRBJ2-1; CDR3: CSVVLDSPYNEQFF
length: 13; V: TRBV29-1; J: TRBJ1-2; CDR3: CSVDGGGGYGYTF
length: 12; V: TRBV2; J: TRBJ2-3; CDR3: CASSGTVDTQYF
length: 15; V: TRBV19; J: TRBJ1-1; CDR3: CASSTGTGVRTEAFF
length: 14; V: TRBV12-5; J: TRBJ2-6; CDR3: CASAEDPGANVLTF
length: 14; V: TRBV6-1; J: TRBJ1-5; CDR3: CASRVGGSNQPQHF
length: 13; V: TRBV5-4; J: TRBJ1-1; CDR3: CASSLVMNTEAFF
length: 13; V: TRBV7-3; J: TRBJ1-1; CDR3: CASSLTSNTEAFF
length: 14; V: TRBV18; J: TRBJ1-1; CDR3: CASSPPAGNTEAFF
length: 13; V: TRBV5-4; J: TRBJ1-1; CDR3: CASSFQGGTEAFF
length: 14; V: TRBV29-1; J: TRBJ2-1; CDR3: CSVPAPGVYNEQFF
length: 18; V: TRBV5-1; J: TRBJ2-1; CDR3: CASSLAEGGSSDYNEQFF
length: 17; V: TRBV19; J: TRBJ2-1; CDR3: CASSPTRGLAGANEQFF
length: 12; V: TRBV30; J: TRBJ1-1; CDR3: CAGDRAGTEAFF
length: 15; V: TRBV21-1; J: TRBJ1-5; CDR3: CASSKSRQSDQPQHF
length: 18; V: TRBV28; J: TRBJ2-5; CDR3: CASSFWDPRDPAKETQYF
length: 13; V: TRBV2; J: TRBJ1-1; CDR3: CASSETGARSAFF
length: 15; V: TRBV5-4; J: TRBJ1-1; CDR3: CASSQSLQGNTEAFF
length: 13; V: TRBV7-2; J: TRBJ1-1; CDR3: CASSLLEGTQAFF
length: 14; V: TRBV5-1; J: TRBJ2-3; CDR3: CASSLEGSTDTQYF
length: 18; V: TRBV5-4; J: TRBJ2-7; CDR3: CASSQAGRLAGVNYEQYF
length: 14; V: TRBV5-1; J: TRBJ2-1; CDR3: CASSLMGPSNEQFF
length: 14; V: TRBV4-3; J: TRBJ2-5; CDR3: CASSPGFGEETQYF
length: 15; V: TRBV5-1; J: TRBJ2-7; CDR3: CASSLVTGGNYEQYF
length: 12; V: TRBV28; J: TRBJ1-3; CDR3: CASRSGGNTIYF
length: 14; V: TRBV5-1; J: TRBJ2-1; CDR3: CASSGTRGYNEQFF
length: 14; V: TRBV2; J: TRBJ2-1; CDR3: CASSPDSTYNEQFF
length: 14; V: TRBV6-1; J: TRBJ2-1; CDR3: CASSPGTFYNEQFF
length: 15; V: TRBV5-6; J: TRBJ2-5; CDR3: CASSLGSQNVETQYF
length: 13; V: TRBV7-3; J: TRBJ1-1; CDR3: CASSVSGGTEAFF
length: 15; V: TRBV6-5; J: TRBJ1-5; CDR3: CASRIRVYSNQPQHF
length: 15; V: TRBV7-7; J: TRBJ2-1; CDR3: CASSLARSSYNEQFF
length: 13; V: TRBV11-3; J: TRBJ2-7; CDR3: CASSPGPTYEQYF
length: 15; V: TRBV6-6; J: TRBJ2-4; CDR3: CASSYSPTSGNIQYF
length: 11; V: TRBV11-3; J: TRBJ2-1; CDR3: CASRSAYGQFF
length: 14; V: TRBV6-5; J: TRBJ2-7; CDR3: CASSFVPGHYEQYF
length: 15; V: TRBV28; J: TRBJ1-5; CDR3: CASSAGTGNNQPQHF
length: 16; V: TRBV7-8; J: TRBJ2-3; CDR3: CASRKGASGRIDTQYF
length: 13; V: TRBV6-5; J: TRBJ2-1; CDR3: CASSKTYDNEQFF
length: 14; V: TRBV6-5; J: TRBJ2-2; CDR3: CASSYSVNTGELFF
length: 13; V: TRBV7-9; J: TRBJ1-4; CDR3: CASRREINEKLFF
length: 13; V: TRBV27; J: TRBJ2-5; CDR3: CASSFGDKETQYF
length: 16; V: TRBV21-1; J: TRBJ2-3; CDR3: CASSNPLAGVLDTQYF